Included here is one T cell receptor (beta chain) sequence, with context. This sample was included in a study of T cell responses to AZD1222 COVID-19 vaccine. Libraries were prepared by immunoSEQ multiplex PCR; TCRdb keeps only in-frame clonotypes and omits some of them. This sample yields approximately 170,000 clones, of which approximately 90% are seen a single time; less than 5.5% belongs to the top ten. V lost 6 bases, J lost 7 bases, and 10 bases lay in between. Looked up from germline, CDR1 is MDHEN and CDR2 is SYDVKM. CDR3 length: 11 residues. This TCR came from an adult in good health. This sample comprised peripheral blood, obtained on day 0 of AZD1222 vaccination. V is TRBV28 and J is TRBJ2-7; no definite D call. The CDR3 sequence: CASSPWQEQYF. The CDR3, as DNA: TGTGCCAGCAGCCCGTGGCAGGAGCAGTACTTC. Combining the CDR3 with reference TRBV28 and TRBJ2-7 gives the whole variable domain DVKVTQSSRYLVKRTGEKVFLECVQDMDHENMFWYRQDPGLGLRLIYFSYDVKMKEKGDIPEGYSVSREKKERFSLILESASTNQTSMYLCASSPWQEQYFGPGTRLTVT.